One sample yielded the 31 T cell receptor beta chains listed below, sequenced in a study of T cells in Graves' hyperthyroidism and ophthalmopathy. RNA transcripts were the template for amplifying TCR beta CDR3 regions. Using the HTBI primer set, a first-round RT-PCR was run on the TCR CDR3. TCRdb itself ran the multiplex PCR reads through MiXCR, one entry per CDR3 protein. There are almost 50,000 distinct CDR3 sequences in the sample; about 54% occur only once, and more than 30% lies in the top ten. The sample comprised peripheral blood or thyroid tissue (not recorded which). All receptors derive from a young man with Graves' hyperthyroidism.

This clonotype is medium-sized within its sample. The chain employs TRBV20-1 and TRBJ1-1; D uncertain. The germline V gene has CDR1 DFQATT and CDR2 SNEGSKA (reference sequence). The CDR3 runs 16 residues. V was cut by 8 bases and J by 4 bases, with 26 bases left in between. CDR3 sequence: CSSVEANKGWGTEAFF. The CDR3 DNA is TGCAGTTCCGTCGAGGCCAACAAGGGATGGGGCACTGAAGCTTTCTTT.

This clonotype showed up many times. The chain carries TRBV19 and TRBJ1-1; possibly TRBD1 for D (5 bases). The ends were cut back, 2 bases at V and 1 base at J, with 17 bases in the middle. The CDR3 extends over 17 amino acids. The V gene's germline CDR1 is LNHDA and CDR2 SQIVND (reference sequence). CDR3 sequence reads: CASSIRSFRAWNTEAFF. DNA for the CDR3: TGTGCCAGTAGTATAAGGTCTTTCAGGGCCTGGAACACTGAAGCTTTCTTT.

Concerning this clonotype: A much larger clone lies a single base off, so this may be a read error. V and J are TRBV10-2 and TRBJ1-5, with D uncertain. Looked up from germline, CDR1 is WSHSY and CDR2 is SAAADI. CDR3 length: 13 residues. CDR3 DNA: TGCACCAGCAGTGAGTCGAGGGATCAGCCCCAGCATTTT. Protein: CTSSESRDQPQHF.

The sample holds one count of this clonotype. The J gene is TRBJ2-5, the V gene TRBV11-2; 12 bases are a match to TRBD2. The CDR3 length is 18 residues. The V gene's germline CDR1 is SGHAT and CDR2 FQNNGV. The junction had 11 bases not matched to a gene; V was cut back by 5 bases and J by 1 base. The CDR3 DNA is TGTGCCAGCAGCCGGTGGGCTAGCGGGAGGGCTGCCCAAGAGACCCAGTACTTC. It specifies CASSRWASGRAAQETQYF.

The V call is TRBV30, the J call TRBJ1-6; 7 bases line up with TRBD1. The CDR3 is 15 residues long. The trim removed 5 bases at V and 0 bases at J, leaving 4 bases unmatched. Germline V CDR1 and CDR2: GTSNPN, SVGIG (reference sequence). As DNA, the CDR3 is TGTGCCTGGGGACAGGCGAGCTCCTATAATTCACCCCTCCACTTT. This gives the protein CAWGQASSYNSPLHF.

The chain employs TRBV5-1 and TRBJ2-2; 12 nucleotides align to TRBD1. This CDR3 region has 18 residues. V lost 5 bases, J lost 13 bases, and 21 bases stayed unmatched. CDR1 SGHRS and CDR2 YFSETQ come from the germline V gene. CDR3 in amino acids: CASRTPGQGARGTEGLFF. CDR3 nucleotide sequence: TGCGCCAGCAGGACTCCGGGACAGGGGGCCCGAGGCACCGAGGGGCTGTTTTTT. The full variable domain, with the rest looked up from reference TRBV5-1 and TRBJ2-2, is KAGVTQTPRYLIKTRGQQVTLSCSPISGHRSVSWYQQTPGQGLQFLFEYFSETQRNKGNFPGRFSGRQFSNSRSEMNVSTLELGDSALYLCASRTPGQGARGTEGLFFGEGSRLTVL.

This clonotype has just one count. The chain recombines TRBV13 with TRBJ2-7; unclear D gene. Germline V lookup: CDR1 PRHDT, CDR2 FYEKMQ (reference sequence). Between the trimmed V and J ends, which lost 4 bases and 7 bases, there was a span of 14 bases. CDR3 length: 13 residues. CDR3 residues: CASSSLGQGEQYF. CDR3 DNA sequence: TGTGCCAGCAGCTCGCTCGGGCAAGGGGAGCAGTACTTC.

This clonotype was seen only a few times. The rearrangement joins TRBV29-1 to TRBJ1-1; D gene uncertain. This CDR3 is 14 amino acids long. Germline-derived CDR1 and CDR2 are SQVTM and ANQGSEA. Trimming took off 4 bases at V and 4 bases at J, with 16 bases between the two ends. The CDR3 nucleotides read TGCAGCGTTGTTCATCCTTGGGTCGGCACTGAAGCTTTCTTT. It specifies CSVVHPWVGTEAFF.

This clonotype was detected many times. CDR3 coding DNA: TGTGCCAGCAGCCCAAGCCAGGTATGGAATGAAAAACTGTTTTTT. It codes for CASSPSQVWNEKLFF. This chain connects TRBV9 to TRBJ1-4; D uncertain. The CDR3 is made up of 15 amino acids. Germline loops: CDR1 SGDLS, CDR2 YYNGEE. Trimming shortened V by 4 bases and J by 5 bases, and 15 bases separated the two germline ends. The variable domain in full, with the rest retrieved from reference TRBV9 and TRBJ1-4, is DSGVTQTPKHLITATGQRVTLRCSPRSGDLSVYWYQQSLDQGLQFLIQYYNGEERAKGNILERFSAQQFPDLHSELNLSSLELGDSALYFCASSPSQVWNEKLFFGSGTQLSVL.

This clonotype is termed medium-sized. The V gene is TRBV7-2, the J gene TRBJ1-6, with D maybe TRBD1 (5 bases). There are 14 residues in the CDR3. Trimming cost V 3 bases and J 8 bases, with 11 bases left between them. Looked up from germline, CDR1 is SGHTA and CDR2 is FQGNSA. The CDR3 protein is CASSFRDSDSPLHF. The CDR3 region has the DNA TGTGCCAGCAGCTTTAGGGACTCGGATTCACCCCTCCACTTT.

The gene calls are TRBV7-3 and TRBJ1-6; tentatively, D is TRBD1 (5 bases). Germline CDR1 is SGHTA and CDR2 is FQGTGA. The CDR3 runs to 17 residues. V lost 3 bases and J 10 bases, leaving 22 bases between the germline ends. CDR3: CASSLDGTSGRGSPLHF. As DNA, the CDR3 is TGTGCCAGCAGCTTGGACGGGACTAGCGGGAGGGGATCACCCCTCCACTTT.

By share of the sample, this clonotype is medium-sized (0.01 to 0.1%). The V gene is TRBV10-3, the J gene TRBJ2-7; 8 bases agree with TRBD2. Trimming took 3 bases from V and 6 from J; bases not matched to a gene: 7. Germline V gene sequence: CDR1 ENHRY, CDR2 SYGVKD. The CDR3 loop spans 14 amino acids. CDR3 coding DNA: TGTGCCATCAGTGAAGTGGCGGGGGGCGGCGAGCAGTACTTC. Translating gives CAISEVAGGGEQYF.

The J gene is TRBJ2-7, the V gene TRBV2; 9 nucleotides align to TRBD1. Trimming removed 5 bases from V and 5 bases from J; junction bases left unmatched: 10. CDR3 length: 15 residues. Germline-derived CDR1 and CDR2 are SNHLY and FYNNEI. The chain's CDR3 is CASSREDRGRDEQYF. Written as DNA, the CDR3 is TGTGCCAGCAGTAGGGAGGACAGGGGACGGGACGAGCAGTACTTC.

This clonotype was observed many times. The rearrangement uses TRBV7-3 and TRBJ2-3; D gene ambiguous. The CDR3 covers 14 residues. Germline values: CDR1 SGHTA, CDR2 FQGTGA. The V and J ends lost 5 bases and 0 bases respectively, with 9 bases between them. CDR3 sequence (DNA): TGTGCCAGCAGCGAACAGTCTAGCACAGATACGCAGTATTTT. Translating gives CASSEQSSTDTQYF.

This clonotype was counted between two and nine times. This chain joins TRBV7-2 and TRBJ1-1, with 9 bases identical to TRBD1. The junction had 9 bases not matched to a gene; V was cut back by 5 bases and J by 2 bases. The CDR3 is made up of 16 amino acids. Germline V gives CDR1 SGHTA, CDR2 FQGNSA. CDR3 coding DNA: TGTGCCAGCAGCATACAGGGGGCTTTAGGAAACACTGAAGCTTTCTTT. It specifies CASSIQGALGNTEAFF.

V is TRBV7-9 and J is TRBJ2-7; TRBD2 agrees at 7 bases. This CDR3 is built from 14 residues. Trimming at V came to 0 bases and at J to 5 bases, leaving 4 bases not matched to a gene. The V gene's germline CDR1 is SEHNR and CDR2 FQNEAQ (reference sequence). This CDR3 reads CASSLAGGPNEQYF. CDR3 sequence (DNA): TGTGCCAGCAGCTTAGCGGGAGGGCCCAACGAGCAGTACTTC.

This clonotype is a singleton in its sample. This rearrangement joins TRBV7-9 to TRBJ2-5, with no clear D. The CDR3 sequence is 13 residues long. CDR1 and CDR2 (germline): SEHNR, FQNEAQ (reference sequence). Trimming removed 5 bases from V and 7 bases from J, with 14 bases in between. The CDR3 loop reads CASSPPLPGTQYF. CDR3 coding DNA: TGTGCCAGCAGCCCCCCTTTGCCGGGGACCCAGTACTTC.

The sample holds a few counts of this clonotype. The rearrangement uses TRBV27 and TRBJ1-1; TRBD1 might be the D (5 bases). This CDR3 has 14 residues. Per germline, CDR1 MNHEY and CDR2 SMNVEV (reference sequence). V lost 8 bases and J lost 4, with 17 bases in between. Written as DNA, the CDR3 is TGTGCCAGCCTCCCCACGGGGCTCGGCACTGAAGCTTTCTTT. Protein sequence: CASLPTGLGTEAFF.

The CDR3 nucleotides are TGTGCCAGCAGCGACGGGGTCAGCAATCAGCCCCAGCATTTT. Protein: CASSDGVSNQPQHF. This chain connects TRBV2 to TRBJ1-5; D unresolved. CDR3 length: 14 residues. Trimming took 6 bases from V and 1 from J, leaving 10 bases between them. Germline V CDR1 and CDR2: SNHLY, FYNNEI. Filled out from reference TRBV2 and TRBJ1-5, the complete variable domain reads EPEVTQTPSHQVTQMGQEVILRCVPISNHLYFYWYRQILGQKVEFLVSFYNNEISEKSEIFDDQFSVERPDGSNFTLKIRSTKLEDSAMYFCASSDGVSNQPQHFGDGTRLSIL.

This clonotype was seen ten or more times. The chain combines TRBV12-5 with TRBJ2-7; TRBD1 aligns across 10 bases. CDR1 LGHNT and CDR2 FRNRAP come from the germline V gene. The CDR3 runs 15 residues. J lost 3 bases, V lost 2 bases, and 4 bases had no gene match. In DNA, the CDR3 is TGTGCTAGTGGTTTGTATGGGACAGGGGACTACGAGCAGTACTTC. Protein product: CASGLYGTGDYEQYF.

Remarks on this clonotype: Sequence at one end of the junction differs from germline and may be a read error. The chain carries TRBV15 and TRBJ1-5; weak D call: TRBD1 (6 bases). Per the germline V gene, CDR1 is LNHNV and CDR2 is YYDKDF (reference sequence). The CDR3 loop spans 17 amino acids. CDR3 coding DNA: TGTGCCGCCAGCAGGGATATTACAGGGAACGGCAATCAGCCCCAGCACTTT. This translates into CAASRDITGNGNQPQHF. The full variable domain, completed using reference TRBV15 and TRBJ1-5, is DAMVIQNPRYQVTQFGKPVTLSCSQTLNHNVMYWYQQKSSQAPKLLFHYYDKDFNNEADTPDNFQSRRPNTSFCFLDIRSPGLGDTAMYLCAASRDITGNGNQPQHFGDGTRLSIL.

This clonotype was counted many times. The gene calls are TRBV2 and TRBJ2-7; D gene ambiguous. V was trimmed by 0 bases and J by 6 bases, leaving 15 bases between them. Germline CDR1 SNHLY, CDR2 FYNNEI. The CDR3 is made up of 15 amino acids. CDR3 in DNA: TGTGCCAGCAGTGAAGCGCTTGGGGTTTTCAGCGAGCAGTACTTC. Its protein product is CASSEALGVFSEQYF.

This clonotype was counted ten times or more. V is TRBV7-6 and J is TRBJ2-2; the match to TRBD1 covers 9 bases. Germline values: CDR1 SGHVS, CDR2 FNYEAQ. The CDR3 loop spans 18 amino acids. The ends lost 0 bases at V and 5 bases at J; junction bases unmatched: 10. CDR3 nucleotides: TGTGCCAGCAGCTTAGCGCGAGGGGGACAGGGTCGGACCGGGGAGCTGTTTTTT. Its translation: CASSLARGGQGRTGELFF. Using reference TRBV7-6 and TRBJ2-2 for the parts outside the CDR3, the full variable domain is GAGVSQSPRYKVTKRGQDVALRCDPISGHVSLYWYRQALGQGPEFLTYFNYEAQQDKSGLPNDRFSAERPEGSISTLTIQRTEQRDSAMYRCASSLARGGQGRTGELFFGEGSRLTVL.

CDR3 sequence (DNA): TGTGCCAGCAGCAGGACTAGCGGGAGTAGGAGGGAGCAGTACTTC. Translating it yields CASSRTSGSRREQYF. V gene TRBV7-2 combines with J gene TRBJ2-7; 13 positions agree with TRBD2. Germline CDR1 reads SGHTA; CDR2 reads FQGNSA. V gave up 5 bases and J gave up 7 bases; unmatched junction bases: 8. The CDR3 contains 15 residues. The full variable domain, rest sourced from reference TRBV7-2 and TRBJ2-7, is GAGVSQSPSNKVTEKGKDVELRCDPISGHTALYWYRQSLGQGLEFLIYFQGNSAPDKSGLPSDRFSAERTGGSVSTLTIQRTQQEDSAVYLCASSRTSGSRREQYFGPGTRLTVT.

The chain uses TRBV5-1 and TRBJ1-1, with TRBD1 matching 7 bases. Trimming cost V 0 bases and J 6 bases; bases outside gene matches: 2. The CDR3 is 13 residues long. Per germline, CDR1 SGHRS and CDR2 YFSETQ. The chain's CDR3 is CASSLGQGAEAFF. CDR3 DNA sequence: TGCGCCAGCAGCTTGGGACAGGGAGCTGAAGCTTTCTTT.

The chain employs TRBV7-2 and TRBJ2-5, with TRBD2 matching 7 bases. Looked up from germline, CDR1 is SGHTA and CDR2 is FQGNSA. There are 16 residues in the CDR3. The J segment lost 4 bases and the V segment lost 5 bases, leaving 13 bases of the junction unmatched. The CDR3 sequence is CASSARGGGETETQYF. The CDR3, as DNA: TGTGCCAGCAGCGCGCGAGGTGGGGGGGAAACAGAGACCCAGTACTTC.

This clonotype has at least ten counts. The chain links TRBV25-1 to TRBJ1-2; the match to TRBD1 covers 8 bases. This CDR3 has 14 residues. Germline V gene lookup returns CDR1 MGHDK and CDR2 SYGVNS. Trimming at V came to 4 bases and at J to 8 bases, leaving 9 bases not matched to a gene. CDR3 bases: TGTGCCAGCAGTGGGGACAGGTACATCGGCGGCTACACCTTC. Protein product: CASSGDRYIGGYTF.

This clonotype was counted at least ten times. The rearrangement uses TRBV2 and TRBJ1-6, with a weak D call TRBD1 (6 bases). The CDR3 has 16 residues. V was trimmed by 5 bases and J by 4 bases, leaving 15 bases between them. The V gene's germline CDR1 is SNHLY and CDR2 FYNNEI. CDR3 residues: CASSSNTGTYNSPLHF. The CDR3, as DNA: TGTGCCAGCAGTTCTAACACCGGGACATATAATTCACCCCTCCACTTT.

At least ten counts were recorded for this clonotype. The chain has TRBV20-1 and TRBJ2-2, with 12 positions matching TRBD2. The CDR3 is 18 amino acids. The V gene's germline CDR1 is DFQATT and CDR2 SNEGSKA (reference sequence). V was clipped by 4 bases and J by 3 bases; unmatched bases: 12. CDR3 region: CSATHRLAGGRDTGELFF. DNA for the CDR3: TGCAGTGCTACGCATCGGCTAGCGGGGGGGCGCGACACCGGGGAGCTGTTTTTT.

V gene TRBV2 combines with J gene TRBJ1-2; TRBD1 aligns across 7 bases. CDR3 size: 12 residues. V was clipped by 6 bases and J by 12 bases; unmatched bases: 10. The germline CDR1 and CDR2 sequences are SNHLY and FYNNEI. The CDR3 protein is CASSQLRQGNTF. The CDR3 DNA is TGTGCCAGCAGCCAACTGAGACAGGGCAACACCTTC.

The chain combines TRBV2 with TRBJ2-5; the match to TRBD2 covers 8 bases. Germline values: CDR1 SNHLY, CDR2 FYNNEI. V lost 7 bases to trimming and J lost 4 bases; unmatched junction nucleotides: 8. The CDR3 is 14 amino acids. CDR3 bases: TGTGCCAGCATCGGGCCTCTAGCGGGAGAGACCCAGTACTTC. It is translated as CASIGPLAGETQYF.